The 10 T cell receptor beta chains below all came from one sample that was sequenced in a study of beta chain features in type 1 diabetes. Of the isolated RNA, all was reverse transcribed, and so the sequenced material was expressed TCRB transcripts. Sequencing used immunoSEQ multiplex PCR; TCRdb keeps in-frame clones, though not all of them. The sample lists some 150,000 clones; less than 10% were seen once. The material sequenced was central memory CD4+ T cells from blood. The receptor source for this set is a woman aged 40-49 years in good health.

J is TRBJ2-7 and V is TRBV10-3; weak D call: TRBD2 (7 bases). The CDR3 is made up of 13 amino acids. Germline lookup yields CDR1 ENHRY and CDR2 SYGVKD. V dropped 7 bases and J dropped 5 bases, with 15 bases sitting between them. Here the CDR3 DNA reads TGTGCCATCAACGGTGGAGGGGGGGACGAGCAGTACTTC. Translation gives CAINGGGGDEQYF.

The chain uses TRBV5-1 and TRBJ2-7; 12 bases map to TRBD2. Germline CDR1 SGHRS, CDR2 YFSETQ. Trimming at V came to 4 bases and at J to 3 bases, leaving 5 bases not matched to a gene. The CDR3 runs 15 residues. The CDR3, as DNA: TGCGCCAGCAGCCAGAGGACTAGCGGGGACTACGAGCAGTACTTC. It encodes CASSQRTSGDYEQYF.

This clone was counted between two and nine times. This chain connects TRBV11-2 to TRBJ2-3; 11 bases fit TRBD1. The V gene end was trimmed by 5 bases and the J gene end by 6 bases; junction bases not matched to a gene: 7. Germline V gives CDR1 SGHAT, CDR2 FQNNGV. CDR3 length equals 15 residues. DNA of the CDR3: TGTGCCAGCAGCCCAGTGGGACAGGGGGGCGATACGCAGTATTTT. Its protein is CASSPVGQGGDTQYF.

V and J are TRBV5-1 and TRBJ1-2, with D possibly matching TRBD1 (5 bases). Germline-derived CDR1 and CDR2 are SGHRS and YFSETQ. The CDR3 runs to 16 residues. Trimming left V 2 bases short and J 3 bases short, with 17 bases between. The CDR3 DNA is TGCGCCAGCAGCTTCGTTAATGGACAAACGTACTATGGCTACACCTTC. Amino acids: CASSFVNGQTYYGYTF.

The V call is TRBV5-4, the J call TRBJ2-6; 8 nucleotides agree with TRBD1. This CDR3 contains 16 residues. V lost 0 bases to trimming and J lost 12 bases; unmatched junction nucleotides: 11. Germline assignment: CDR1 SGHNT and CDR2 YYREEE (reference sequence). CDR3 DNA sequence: TGTGCCAGCAGCTTGGCCCCGGGACAGGACGTTGCCGTCCTGACTTTC. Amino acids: CASSLAPGQDVAVLTF.

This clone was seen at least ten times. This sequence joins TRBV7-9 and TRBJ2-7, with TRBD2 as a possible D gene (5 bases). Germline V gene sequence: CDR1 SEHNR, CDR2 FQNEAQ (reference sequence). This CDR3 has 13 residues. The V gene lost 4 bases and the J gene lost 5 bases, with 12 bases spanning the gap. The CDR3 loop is CASSYPGWHEQYF. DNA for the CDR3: TGTGCCAGCAGCTACCCGGGGTGGCACGAGCAGTACTTC.

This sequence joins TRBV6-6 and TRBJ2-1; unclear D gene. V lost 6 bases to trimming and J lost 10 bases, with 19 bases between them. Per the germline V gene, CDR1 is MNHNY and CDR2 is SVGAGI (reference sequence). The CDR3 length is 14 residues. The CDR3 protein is CASSPQNENSEQFF. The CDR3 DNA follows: TGTGCCAGCAGCCCTCAGAACGAGAACAGCGAGCAGTTCTTC.

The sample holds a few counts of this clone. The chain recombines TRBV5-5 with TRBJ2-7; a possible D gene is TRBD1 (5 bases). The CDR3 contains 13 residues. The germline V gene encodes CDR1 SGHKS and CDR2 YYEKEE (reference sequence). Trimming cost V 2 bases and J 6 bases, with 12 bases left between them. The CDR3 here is CASSLAGLSEQYF. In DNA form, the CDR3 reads TGTGCCAGCAGCTTAGCAGGGCTTTCCGAGCAGTACTTC.

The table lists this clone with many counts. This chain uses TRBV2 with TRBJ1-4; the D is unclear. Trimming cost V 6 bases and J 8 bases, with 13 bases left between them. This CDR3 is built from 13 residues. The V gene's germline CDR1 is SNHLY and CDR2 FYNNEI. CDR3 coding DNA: TGTGCCAGCAGGCAGGAGGTTGGGGAAAAACTGTTTTTT. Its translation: CASRQEVGEKLFF.

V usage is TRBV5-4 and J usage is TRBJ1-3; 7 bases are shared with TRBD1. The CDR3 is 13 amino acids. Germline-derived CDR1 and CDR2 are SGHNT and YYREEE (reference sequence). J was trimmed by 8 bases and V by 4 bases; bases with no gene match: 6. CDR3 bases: TGTGCCAGCAGCCCCGGGACAGTCGACACCATATATTTT. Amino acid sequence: CASSPGTVDTIYF.